This T cell receptor beta chain was observed in a study of blood T cell repertoires in COVID-19. Between the trimmed V and J ends, which lost 3 bases and 5 bases, there was a span of 11 bases. This CDR3 contains 13 residues. CDR1 is MNHEY, CDR2 SVGEGT, per germline. This clone is a singleton in its sample. Profiled with immunoSEQ multiplex PCR; TCRdb holds only in-frame clones, not every one. The sample lists approximately 330,000 clones, about 91% seen once, with approximately 9.4% in the top ten. The sample consisted of peripheral blood. This chain uses TRBV6-2 or TRBV6-3 with TRBJ2-7; possible D gene TRBD2, 5 bases. This clonotype was sampled from a man aged 30 to 39 with COVID-19, enrolled during active disease. The CDR3 bases are TGTGCCAGCAGTTATATCCCGGGGAACGAGCAGTACTTC. This gives the protein CASSYIPGNEQYF.